This T cell receptor beta chain is from a study of CD8+ T cells in alopecia areata. RNA extraction was followed by reverse transcription into cDNA, which acted as the sequencing template. Measured with immunoSEQ multiplex PCR; TCRdb has only the in-frame clones, and not every one. The sample records 250,000 to 300,000 clones, about three fifths being singletons. Documented treatment: oral pan-JAK inhibitor, 5-10 mg twice daily. Samples from alopecia areata patients were lesional scalp punch biopsies and peripheral blood. Study-level findings and limits: Higher clonality was seen in lesional scalp than in normal scalp, especially in alopecia totalis/universalis.

This CDR3 has 15 amino acids. Losses at the gene ends were 1 base for V and 3 bases for J; bases not matched to a gene: 6. Germline V gene sequence: CDR1 SGHAT, CDR2 FQDESV (reference sequence). Worth noting for this clone: Its antigen is unidentified.

Source: CD4+ T cells sorted from blood, taken at week 24, from a patient treated with tofacitinib. This TCR came from a human donor with alopecia areata. V gene TRBV11-1 combines with J gene TRBJ2-7, with 7 bases aligning to TRBD2. The CDR3 region has the DNA TGTGCCAGCAGCTTAGTAGCGAGCGGGGTCTACGAGCAGTACTTC. Amino acid sequence: CASSLVASGVYEQYF. Looking up the rest from reference TRBV11-1 and TRBJ2-7 gives the full variable domain: EAEVAQSPRYKITEKSQAVAFWCDPISGHATLYWYRQILGQGPELLVQFQDESVVDDSQLPKDRFSAERLKGVDSTLKIQPAELGDSAMYLCASSLVASGVYEQYFGPGTRLTVT.